A selection of T cell receptor beta chains follows, all from one sample in a study of siplizumab effects on memory and regulatory T cells. TCRdb keeps only in-frame clones here, not all; method: immunoSEQ multiplex PCR. The table includes roughly 97,000 clones, over 90% detected once. The sample was Tregs sorted from blood. The receptors derive from a human donor in good health. Both conserved end residues are part of each CDR3.

cdr3_aa	j_call	v_call
CASSSRGTGGTQAFF	TRBJ1-1	TRBV6-1
CASSPLQSSGNTIYF	TRBJ1-3	TRBV18
CASSIEAVMGELFF	TRBJ2-2	TRBV19
CASTPAGGETQYF	TRBJ2-5	TRBV6-6
CASSLGASRANYGYTF	TRBJ1-2	TRBV5-1
CATSSTGAPRNYGYTF	TRBJ1-2	TRBV15
CASRTTGLGETQYF	TRBJ2-5	TRBV28
CASSPPHGGGYTF	TRBJ1-2	TRBV18
CASSKVIEKKRIMNTEAFF	TRBJ1-1	TRBV21-1
CASSQPVNTGELFF	TRBJ2-2	TRBV6-5
CASSRTGYGYTF	TRBJ1-2	TRBV18
CASRGLVPLHF	TRBJ1-6	TRBV6-1
CASTRSRQSSYEQYF	TRBJ2-7	TRBV2
CSVELAGEGSDEQFF	TRBJ2-1	TRBV29-1
CASSVHSGTVPYEQYF	TRBJ2-7	TRBV9
CASSASGEGATQYF	TRBJ2-5	TRBV9
CASSTNTRTGSLRKLFF	TRBJ1-4	TRBV19
CASSGLAGLSSYNEQFF	TRBJ2-1	TRBV5-4
CASSLQPGLPAGELFF	TRBJ2-2	TRBV4-1
CASRSRTAPYYGYTF	TRBJ1-2	TRBV19
CAWSVRRRSSYNEQFF	TRBJ2-1	TRBV30
CASSVDMNTEAFF	TRBJ1-1	TRBV9
CASSPQSSGTGWDSEAFF	TRBJ1-1	TRBV18
CASSRRGPIQETQYF	TRBJ2-5	TRBV5-4
CAISVERRSYNEQFF	TRBJ2-1	TRBV10-3
CAWSPVGQGAYEQYF	TRBJ2-7	TRBV30
CASSLEAGARTEAFF	TRBJ1-1	TRBV5-5
CASSVAPQANEKLFF	TRBJ1-4	TRBV9
CASSPSGGAHEQFF	TRBJ2-1	TRBV19
CASSAWDLLQETQYF	TRBJ2-5	TRBV5-1
CASSPMTVGTGELFF	TRBJ2-2	TRBV9
CASSPPRVAGDEETQYF	TRBJ2-5	TRBV18
CASARHGTYDYEQYF	TRBJ2-7	TRBV5-1
CASSLTTNEKLFF	TRBJ1-4	TRBV5-6
CAISEGRETYNSPLHF	TRBJ1-6	TRBV10-3
CASSRYGAQTNEKLFF	TRBJ1-4	TRBV5-1
CASSNWRNTEAFF	TRBJ1-1	TRBV6-1
CASSSPRGARDYGYTF	TRBJ1-2	TRBV7-3
CASSENTGELFF	TRBJ2-2	TRBV5-1